The 9 T cell receptor beta chains below come from one sample, sequenced in a study of CD8 T cells in ankylosing spondylitis. Study-level results: A motif of 7 or 8 highly homologous TCR beta variants was seen as apparently characteristic of ankylosing spondylitis blood.

The antigens for these receptors are not known. Each CDR3 protein is one row after TCRdb ran MiXCR on the 5' RACE reads. The sample records approximately 540,000 distinct CDR3 sequences, 12% being singletons. The sample was blood, either unsorted or a sorted T cell fraction (not recorded which). All receptors derive from a male donor with ankylosing spondylitis.

This clonotype was seen repeatedly, ten times or more. This CDR3 is CSARVRAGTEAFF. CDR3 sequence (DNA): TGCAGTGCTAGAGTTCGGGCGGGCACTGAAGCTTTCTTT. J is TRBJ1-1 and V is TRBV20-1; D gene ambiguous. Trimming removed 1 base from V and 4 bases from J, with 10 bases in between. Germline V gene lookup returns CDR1 DFQATT and CDR2 SNEGSKA (reference sequence). The CDR3 spans 13 residues.

This sequence joins TRBV2 and TRBJ2-3; no clear D gene. In germline, CDR1 is SNHLY, CDR2 FYNNEI. V was cut by 5 bases and J by 1 base, with 13 bases left in between. There are 15 residues in the CDR3. CDR3 coding DNA: TGTGCCAGCAGTCCTCCAGAGAAGGGCACAGATACGCAGTATTTT. Amino acid sequence: CASSPPEKGTDTQYF.

This CDR3 is CATSGSGGDTEAFF. The CDR3 DNA sequence: TGTGCCACCAGTGGGTCGGGGGGGGACACTGAAGCTTTCTTT. The chain combines TRBV24-1 with TRBJ1-1; D might be TRBD1 (5 bases). V shed 5 bases and J shed 3 bases, with 12 bases lying between them. The CDR3 extends over 14 amino acids. Germline lookup yields CDR1 KGHDR and CDR2 SFDVKD.

The chain uses TRBV7-9 and TRBJ1-3; 9 bases agree with TRBD1. The CDR3 is 16 residues long. Germline CDR1 SEHNR, CDR2 FQNEAQ (reference sequence). The V and J ends lost 4 bases and 3 bases, in that order; junction bases with no gene match: 7. CDR3 sequence (DNA): TGTGCCAGCAGCTCTCCGAACAGGGGGCTTGGAAACACCATATATTTT. It translates to CASSSPNRGLGNTIYF.

This clonotype was seen only a few times. The chain carries TRBV4-1 and TRBJ2-1; 7 nucleotides agree with TRBD2. Per the germline V gene, CDR1 is MGHRA and CDR2 is YSYEKL. The CDR3 length is 18 residues. V lost 1 base and J lost 2; bases outside the gene matches: 11. In nucleotides, the CDR3 is TGCGCCAGCAGCCAAGTGTTCGGCGGGAGTCGCACCTACAATGAGCAGTTCTTC. It is translated as CASSQVFGGSRTYNEQFF.

This clonotype occurred many times. The chain recombines TRBV5-1 with TRBJ1-1; 7 bases agree with TRBD1. J lost 4 bases, V lost 4 bases, and 7 bases had no gene match. The CDR3 contains 14 residues. Germline V CDR1 and CDR2: SGHRS, YFSETQ. In DNA, the CDR3 is TGCGCCAGCAGCCTCGGACAGGCCGGCACTGAAGCTTTCTTT. It specifies CASSLGQAGTEAFF.

This clonotype was observed many times. The rearrangement links TRBV10-3 to TRBJ2-3, with 10 bases identical to TRBD2. The CDR3 covers 14 residues. Germline CDR1 is ENHRY and CDR2 is SYGVKD. Losses at the gene ends were 4 bases for V and 4 bases for J; bases not matched to a gene: 2. This CDR3 reads CAISAGLASDTQYF. The CDR3, as DNA: TGTGCCATCAGTGCGGGACTAGCGTCAGATACGCAGTATTTT.

The chain combines TRBV5-1 with TRBJ2-1; no definite D call. The CDR3 runs to 18 residues. The V and J ends lost 0 bases and 2 bases respectively, with 18 bases between them. Germline V gene sequence: CDR1 SGHRS, CDR2 YFSETQ. This CDR3 reads CASSLGGPPRKAYNEQFF. The CDR3, as DNA: TGCGCCAGCAGCTTGGGTGGGCCCCCTAGAAAGGCCTACAATGAGCAGTTCTTC.

The V gene is TRBV30, the J gene TRBJ1-1; TRBD1 matches 9 bases. This CDR3 contains 14 residues. Germline V CDR1 and CDR2: GTSNPN, SVGIG (reference sequence). Trimming at V came to 0 bases and at J to 5 bases, leaving 4 bases not matched to a gene. This chain's CDR3 is CAWSVQGARTEAFF. DNA for the CDR3: TGTGCCTGGAGTGTACAGGGGGCCAGGACTGAAGCTTTCTTT.